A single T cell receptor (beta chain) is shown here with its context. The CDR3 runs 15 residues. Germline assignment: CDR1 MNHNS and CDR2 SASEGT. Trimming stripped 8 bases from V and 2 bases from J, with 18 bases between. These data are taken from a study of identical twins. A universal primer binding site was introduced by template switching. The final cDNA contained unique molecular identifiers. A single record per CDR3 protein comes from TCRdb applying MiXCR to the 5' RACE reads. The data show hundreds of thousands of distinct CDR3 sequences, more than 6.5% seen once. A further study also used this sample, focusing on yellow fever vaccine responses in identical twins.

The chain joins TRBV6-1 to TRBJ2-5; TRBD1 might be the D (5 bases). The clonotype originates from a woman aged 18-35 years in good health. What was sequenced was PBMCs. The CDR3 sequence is CASGPLDSIQETQYF. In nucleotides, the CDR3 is TGTGCCAGCGGTCCCCTAGACAGTATACAAGAGACCCAGTACTTC.